This T cell receptor beta chain came from a study of post-analysis software for immune sequencing data. The study's findings and limits: F measure clustering grouped samples strongly by preparation batch. Five or six TRBV segments were more frequent in patients than controls; TRBV5-6, TRBV5-1 and TRBV20-1 belonged to this group. Significantly lower normalized Chao1 diversity was found in patients with multiple sclerosis relative to controls.

This CDR3 is 13 amino acids long. CDR1 and CDR2 from the germline V gene are SGHVS and FNYEAQ. The ends lost 7 bases at V and 11 bases at J; junction bases unmatched: 11. Libraries were made from TCR beta cDNA, and they carried unique molecular identifiers. TCRdb recomputed calls from the PCR reads with MiXCR, one row per CDR3 protein. The data contain hundreds of thousands of distinct CDR3 sequences, just over 35% of them singletons. About this clonotype: The antigen is not known. This may come from a read error, since a much larger clone is one base off.

The chain recombines TRBV7-6 with TRBJ2-5; 9 positions match TRBD1. Sequenced sample: blood. This sequence originates from a girl aged 10 to 17 with multiple sclerosis. This CDR3 reads CASNSDRGSEQYF. The CDR3 nucleotides read TGTGCCAGCAATTCTGACAGGGGGTCTGAGCAGTACTTC.